The clone carrying this TCR beta chain was counted a few times. Its target is not known. MiXCR was run by TCRdb on the 5' RACE reads, yielding one entry per CDR3 protein. The sample shows nearly 250,000 distinct CDR3 sequences, approximately 15% of them seen only once. CDR3 length: 21 amino acids. The germline V gene encodes CDR1 MNHNY and CDR2 SVGAGI (reference sequence). V shed 3 bases, J shed 0 bases, and the junction held 18 bases outside the gene matches. This sample is part of a study of T-cell memory formation after mild COVID-19. Study information: Largely, TCR clusters stayed within a single donor.

Overall study findings and caveats: Among clones contracting day 15 to 85, CD4/CD8 was balanced, whereas later expanders leaned CD4+.

The V gene is TRBV6-6, the J gene TRBJ2-1; 9 bases match TRBD1. The sequence came from an adult woman who had mild COVID-19 (a few samples of this study predate the infection). Cell type and time point are not known. The sample comprised PBMCs or a T cell subset sorted from them (not recorded which). Here the CDR3 reads CASSYPATGGVGGFSYNEQFF. In DNA form, the CDR3 reads TGTGCCAGCAGTTATCCCGCGACAGGGGGTGTTGGGGGCTTCTCCTACAATGAGCAGTTCTTC.